This TCR beta chain was sequenced in a study of identical twins. Template switching added a universal primer binding site, and final cDNA carried unique molecular identifiers. TCRdb reanalysed the 5' RACE reads using MiXCR and keeps one entry per CDR3 protein. Of about 550,000 distinct CDR3 sequences in the sample, about 20% are singletons; the top ten hold approximately 0.48%. V shed 1 base and J shed 0 bases, with 1 base lying between them. The CDR3 length is 12 residues. Per the germline V gene, CDR1 is DFQATT and CDR2 is SNEGSKA (reference sequence). This clonotype was counted many times. Separately, the same data were catalogued under a study of yellow fever vaccine responses in identical twins.

This clonotype originated in a woman in her late teens or twenties in good health. The sample was CD4+ T cells sorted from blood. J is TRBJ1-3 and V is TRBV20-1; no clear D. As DNA, the CDR3 is TGCAGTGCTAGAGGCTCTGGAAACACCATATATTTT. Translating it yields CSARGSGNTIYF.